One TCR beta chain is described in this entry. Authors' analysis steps: Estimated nucleated cell counts came from reference gene primer amplification. TCRdb keeps only in-frame clones here, not all; method: immunoSEQ multiplex PCR. Clone size and V and J calls were adopted from that table, with D and trimming inferred from the DNA. The sample holds about 85,000 clones, about 91% seen once. The record originates from a study of blood T cell repertoires in COVID-19. Study overall: COVID-19 samples from acute and convalescent phases originated in the United States, Italy and Spain. T cells, B-cell-depleted T cells, or PBMCs supplied cDNA or gDNA.

The CDR3 loop spans 13 amino acids. V was pared by 5 bases and J by 2 bases, with 9 bases between. Germline V gene lookup returns CDR1 SGHTA and CDR2 FQGTGA. The gene calls are TRBV7-3 and TRBJ1-2; no firm D call. This receptor was identified in a woman older than 75 with acute or convalescent COVID-19. Input material: peripheral blood. CDR3 coding DNA: TGTGCCAGCAGCCTCGACAAAAACTATGGCTACACCTTC. Protein product: CASSLDKNYGYTF.